One sample yielded the 19 T cell receptor beta chains listed below, sequenced in a study of blood T cell repertoires in COVID-19. Clones were read by immunoSEQ multiplex PCR, and TCRdb kept only the in-frame ones, dropping some. The data contain some 300,000 clones, more than 70% of them singletons. The sample consisted of PBMCs or T cells enriched from blood (not recorded which). These receptor sequences come from a woman in her sixties in a cohort exposed to, infected with or recovered from COVID-19 (not recorded which).

This clone was picked up a small number of times. The chain carries TRBV18 and TRBJ2-7; D is possibly TRBD2 (6 bases). The CDR3 totals 12 residues. From germline, CDR1 is KGHSH and CDR2 LQKENI. V lost 2 bases and J lost 5, with 7 bases in between. This CDR3 is CASSPAGHEQYF. CDR3 nucleotide sequence: TGTGCCAGCTCACCAGCGGGGCACGAGCAGTACTTC.

In nucleotides, the CDR3 is TGTGCCTGGGGCGGGGGCTCCTACAATGAGCAGTTCTTC. Its protein product is CAWGGGSYNEQFF. V usage is TRBV30 and J usage is TRBJ2-1, with 7 bases matching TRBD2. The ends lost 5 bases at V and 0 bases at J; junction bases unmatched: 1. Germline CDR1 is GTSNPN and CDR2 is SVGIG (reference sequence). The length of the CDR3 is 13 residues.

This chain links TRBV28 with TRBJ1-2; 7 nucleotides line up with TRBD1. The germline V gene encodes CDR1 MDHEN and CDR2 SYDVKM. This CDR3 spans 13 amino acids. Trimming removed 6 bases from V and 4 bases from J; junction bases left unmatched: 5. CDR3 in amino acids: CASRGGGGYGYTF. The CDR3 coding sequence is TGTGCCAGCAGAGGAGGGGGCGGCTATGGCTACACCTTC.

This rearrangement joins TRBV30 to TRBJ1-4; D ambiguous. Looked up from germline, CDR1 is GTSNPN and CDR2 is SVGIG (reference sequence). CDR3 length: 14 residues. Trimming cost V 3 bases and J 2 bases, with 10 bases left between them. The CDR3: CAWRPGGTNEKLFF. Here the CDR3 DNA reads TGTGCCTGGAGACCCGGAGGGACTAATGAAAAACTGTTTTTT.

The rearrangement joins TRBV27 to TRBJ2-1; tentative D call: TRBD2 (6 bases). The CDR3 loop spans 15 amino acids. Germline V gene lookup returns CDR1 MNHEY and CDR2 SMNVEV (reference sequence). V dropped 0 bases and J dropped 3 bases, with 9 bases sitting between them. The CDR3 nucleotides are TGTGCCAGCAGTTTATCGAAGGGACTCTACAATGAGCAGTTCTTC. The encoded protein is CASSLSKGLYNEQFF.

The CDR3 reads CASRTLAGVYTGELFF. The CDR3 DNA reads as TGTGCCAGTAGGACCCTAGCGGGAGTGTACACCGGGGAGCTGTTTTTT. This chain joins TRBV19 and TRBJ2-2, with 10 positions matching TRBD2. Germline CDR1 reads LNHDA; CDR2 reads SQIVND (reference sequence). The length of the CDR3 is 16 residues. With V trimmed by 6 bases and J by 3 bases, 7 bases remained unmatched. The whole variable domain, remainder taken from reference TRBV19 and TRBJ2-2, is DGGITQSPKYLFRKEGQNVTLSCEQNLNHDAMYWYRQDPGQGLRLIYYSQIVNDFQKGDIAEGYSVSREKKESFPLTVTSAQKNPTAFYLCASRTLAGVYTGELFFGEGSRLTVL.

The CDR3 region has the DNA TGTGCCAGCAGCTCCGGACAGGGGGCCGTAGATACGCAGTATTTT. It is translated as CASSSGQGAVDTQYF. The chain uses TRBV7-9 and TRBJ2-3; 11 nucleotides match TRBD1. The CDR3 length is 15 residues. The germline V gene encodes CDR1 SEHNR and CDR2 FQNEAQ (reference sequence). V lost 4 bases to trimming and J lost 5 bases; unmatched junction nucleotides: 5.

This clone was counted only a few times. CDR3 sequence reads: CSAGTSGGVFF. The CDR3 DNA sequence: TGCAGTGCTGGGACTAGCGGAGGGGTGTTCTTC. This rearrangement joins TRBV20-1 to TRBJ2-1; 11 bases match TRBD2. The ends lost 5 bases at V and 15 bases at J; junction bases unmatched: 6. The CDR3 extends over 11 amino acids. Germline CDR1 and CDR2: DFQATT and SNEGSKA (reference sequence).

The rearrangement links TRBV19 to TRBJ2-7; possibly TRBD2 for D (5 bases). V was shortened by 5 bases and J by 2 bases, with 10 bases between the two germline ends. The length of the CDR3 is 13 residues. Germline V gives CDR1 LNHDA, CDR2 SQIVND (reference sequence). DNA for the CDR3: TGTGCCAGTAGTGAGGGCAAGGCCTACGAGCAGTACTTC. As protein: CASSEGKAYEQYF. Full variable domain (missing parts from reference TRBV19 and TRBJ2-7): DGGITQSPKYLFRKEGQNVTLSCEQNLNHDAMYWYRQDPGQGLRLIYYSQIVNDFQKGDIAEGYSVSREKKESFPLTVTSAQKNPTAFYLCASSEGKAYEQYFGPGTRLTVT.

CDR3 protein: CAWKQAASGNTIYF. In DNA, the CDR3 is TGTGCCTGGAAACAGGCCGCCTCTGGAAACACCATATATTTT. J is TRBJ1-3 and V is TRBV30; possibly TRBD1 for D (5 bases). Germline assignment: CDR1 GTSNPN and CDR2 SVGIG (reference sequence). Trimming took off 4 bases at V and 0 bases at J, with 10 bases between the two ends. CDR3 length equals 14 residues. Combining the CDR3 with reference TRBV30 and TRBJ1-3 gives the whole variable domain SQTIHQWPATLVQPVGSPLSLECTVEGTSNPNLYWYRQAAGRGLQLLFYSVGIGQISSEVPQNLSASRPQDRQFILSSKKLLLSDSGFYLCAWKQAASGNTIYFGEGSWLTVV.

This chain connects TRBV7-9 to TRBJ1-5; 9 bases line up with TRBD1. This CDR3 region has 14 residues. CDR1 SEHNR and CDR2 FQNEAQ come from the germline V gene (reference sequence). Losses at the gene ends were 4 bases for V and 5 bases for J; bases not matched to a gene: 3. Here the CDR3 reads CASSSGTGYQPQHF. CDR3 DNA sequence: TGTGCCAGCAGCTCCGGGACAGGGTATCAGCCCCAGCATTTT.

The V gene is TRBV7-9, the J gene TRBJ2-1; TRBD1 matches at 9 bases. With V trimmed by 3 bases and J by 9 bases, 15 bases remained unmatched. Looked up from germline, CDR1 is SEHNR and CDR2 is FQNEAQ (reference sequence). The CDR3 covers 17 residues. DNA for the CDR3: TGTGCCAGCAGCTTTCCGTTAGGGGGACAGGGATCGGGTGAGCAGTTCTTC. Translating it yields CASSFPLGGQGSGEQFF.

V usage is TRBV27 and J usage is TRBJ2-1; 10 bases align to TRBD2. J was trimmed by 0 bases and V by 2 bases; bases with no gene match: 1. Germline CDR1 MNHEY, CDR2 SMNVEV (reference sequence). The CDR3 is 16 amino acids. This CDR3 is CASSLTSGASYNEQFF. DNA for the CDR3: TGTGCCAGCAGTTTAACTAGCGGGGCCTCCTACAATGAGCAGTTCTTC.

The J gene is TRBJ2-2, the V gene TRBV4-3; 10 bases line up with TRBD2. The CDR3 spans 17 residues. CDR1 and CDR2 (germline): LGHNA, YSLEER. J lost 5 bases, V lost 0 bases, and 6 bases had no gene match. CDR3 nucleotide sequence: TGCGCCAGCAGCCAAGAGCGCCTAGCGGGAGAGACCGGGGAGCTGTTTTTT. This codes for CASSQERLAGETGELFF.

The genes are TRBV5-1 and TRBJ1-1; D gene uncertain. The CDR3 contains 12 residues. V shed 5 bases and J shed 4 bases, with 9 bases lying between them. CDR1 is SGHRS and CDR2 is YFSETQ in the germline V gene. The CDR3 loop is CASSRSGTEAFF. The CDR3 nucleotides read TGCGCCAGCAGTAGAAGTGGCACTGAAGCTTTCTTT.

This sequence joins TRBV18 and TRBJ1-2; 7 nucleotides match TRBD1. V lost 3 bases and J lost 6; bases outside the gene matches: 7. Germline CDR1 reads KGHSH; CDR2 reads LQKENI. This CDR3 has 14 residues. DNA for the CDR3: TGTGCCAGCTCACCCACTTTCACAGGGGATGGCTACACCTTC. Translated, it gives CASSPTFTGDGYTF.

The chain combines TRBV28 with TRBJ2-3; TRBD1 agrees at 8 bases. This CDR3 comprises 15 residues. Per the germline V gene, CDR1 is MDHEN and CDR2 is SYDVKM. The J segment lost 0 bases and the V segment lost 3 bases, leaving 2 bases of the junction unmatched. This chain's CDR3 is CASSLDRASTDTQYF. CDR3 sequence (DNA): TGTGCCAGCAGTTTGGACAGGGCTAGCACAGATACGCAGTATTTT.

The chain links TRBV4-2 to TRBJ1-1; D is unclear. Germline CDR1 is LGHNA and CDR2 is YNFKEQ. The ends were cut back, 1 base at V and 7 bases at J, with 13 bases in the middle. This CDR3 region has 14 residues. The CDR3: CASSQGTGSREAFF. As DNA, the CDR3 is TGTGCCAGCAGCCAAGGGACGGGGAGTCGTGAAGCTTTCTTT.

The chain employs TRBV6-2 or TRBV6-3 and TRBJ1-5; 9 bases map to TRBD1. Trimming removed 2 bases from V and 6 bases from J; junction bases left unmatched: 5. CDR3 length: 15 residues. Looked up from germline, CDR1 is MNHEY and CDR2 is SVGEGT. CDR3 sequence: CASSYPGTGLQPQHF. CDR3 nucleotide sequence: TGTGCCAGCAGTTACCCCGGGACAGGGCTTCAGCCCCAGCATTTT.